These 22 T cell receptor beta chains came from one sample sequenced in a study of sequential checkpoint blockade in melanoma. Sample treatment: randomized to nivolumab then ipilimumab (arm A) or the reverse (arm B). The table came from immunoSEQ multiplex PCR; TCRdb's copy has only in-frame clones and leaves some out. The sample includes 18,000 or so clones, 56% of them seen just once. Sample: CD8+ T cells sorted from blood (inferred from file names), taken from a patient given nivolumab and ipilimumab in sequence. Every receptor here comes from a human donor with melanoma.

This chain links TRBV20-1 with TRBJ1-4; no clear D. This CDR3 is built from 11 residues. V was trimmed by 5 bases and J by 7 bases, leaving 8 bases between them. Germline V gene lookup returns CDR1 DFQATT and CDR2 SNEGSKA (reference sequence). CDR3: CSADRGEKLFF. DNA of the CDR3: TGCAGTGCTGACCGGGGTGAAAAACTGTTTTTT.

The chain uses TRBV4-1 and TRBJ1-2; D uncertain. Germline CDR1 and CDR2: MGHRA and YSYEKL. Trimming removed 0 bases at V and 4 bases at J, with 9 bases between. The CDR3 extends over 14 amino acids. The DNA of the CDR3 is TGCGCCAGCAGCCAAGATCGGGGATCCTATGGCTACACCTTC. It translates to CASSQDRGSYGYTF.

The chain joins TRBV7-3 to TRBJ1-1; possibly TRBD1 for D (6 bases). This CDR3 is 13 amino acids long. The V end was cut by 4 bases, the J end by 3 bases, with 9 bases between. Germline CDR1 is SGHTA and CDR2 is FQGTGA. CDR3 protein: CASSSRQDTEAFF. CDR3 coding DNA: TGTGCCAGCAGCTCGCGACAGGACACTGAAGCTTTCTTT.

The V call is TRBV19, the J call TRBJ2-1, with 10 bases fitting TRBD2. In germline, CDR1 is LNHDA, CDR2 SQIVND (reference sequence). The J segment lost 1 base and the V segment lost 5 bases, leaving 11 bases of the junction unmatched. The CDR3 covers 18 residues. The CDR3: CASSVRLAGARSYNEQFF. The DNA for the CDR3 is TGTGCCAGTAGTGTACGGCTAGCGGGGGCCCGTTCCTACAATGAGCAGTTCTTC.

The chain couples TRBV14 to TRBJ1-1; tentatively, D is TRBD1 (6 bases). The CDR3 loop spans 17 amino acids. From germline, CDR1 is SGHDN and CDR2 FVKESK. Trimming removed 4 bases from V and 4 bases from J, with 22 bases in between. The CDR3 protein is CASSLLSTGSWTTEAFF. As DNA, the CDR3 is TGTGCCAGCAGCCTACTTTCTACAGGGAGCTGGACCACTGAAGCTTTCTTT.

CDR3 sequence reads: CAWSTSTDTQYF. The CDR3 nucleotides are TGTGCCTGGAGCACTAGCACAGATACGCAGTATTTT. The chain combines TRBV30 with TRBJ2-3; no clear D gene. The V and J ends lost 3 bases and 0 bases respectively, with 4 bases between them. This CDR3 is 12 amino acids long. Germline V gene lookup returns CDR1 GTSNPN and CDR2 SVGIG (reference sequence).

CDR3 sequence reads: CASSPAGAGTEAFF. CDR3 DNA sequence: TGTGCCAGTAGTCCCGCGGGGGCGGGCACTGAAGCTTTCTTT. The gene calls are TRBV19 and TRBJ1-1; D is possibly TRBD1 (6 bases). V lost 5 bases to trimming and J lost 4 bases, with 14 bases between them. In germline, CDR1 is LNHDA, CDR2 SQIVND (reference sequence). This CDR3 has 14 residues.

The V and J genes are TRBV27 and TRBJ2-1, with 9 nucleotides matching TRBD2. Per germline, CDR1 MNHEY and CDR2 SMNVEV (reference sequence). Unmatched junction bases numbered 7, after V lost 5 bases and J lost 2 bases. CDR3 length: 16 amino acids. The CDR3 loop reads CASSPLAGATYNEQFF. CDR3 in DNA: TGTGCCAGCAGTCCGTTAGCGGGAGCCACCTACAATGAGCAGTTCTTC.

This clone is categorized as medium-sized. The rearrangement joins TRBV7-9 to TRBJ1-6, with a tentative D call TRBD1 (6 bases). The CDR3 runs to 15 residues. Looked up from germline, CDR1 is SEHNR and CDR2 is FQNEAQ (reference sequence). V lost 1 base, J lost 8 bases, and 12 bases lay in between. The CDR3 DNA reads TGTGCCAGCAGCTTAGTACAGGGTCGGTATTCACCCCTCCACTTT. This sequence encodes CASSLVQGRYSPLHF.

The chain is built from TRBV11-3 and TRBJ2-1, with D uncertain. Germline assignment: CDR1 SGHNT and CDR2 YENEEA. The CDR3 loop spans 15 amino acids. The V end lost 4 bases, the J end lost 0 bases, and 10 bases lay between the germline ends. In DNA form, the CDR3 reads TGTGCCAGCAGCTCCCGCTCGAGCTCCTACAATGAGCAGTTCTTC. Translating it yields CASSSRSSSYNEQFF.

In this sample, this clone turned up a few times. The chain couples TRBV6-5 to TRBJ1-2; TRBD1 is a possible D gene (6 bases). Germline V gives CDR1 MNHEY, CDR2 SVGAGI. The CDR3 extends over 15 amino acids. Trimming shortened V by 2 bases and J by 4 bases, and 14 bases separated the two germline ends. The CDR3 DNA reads TGTGCCAGCAGTTACGGGGTAGGGGGGGCCTATGGCTACACCTTC. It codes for CASSYGVGGAYGYTF.

The CDR3 is CASSLSSSGRGNEQFF. The CDR3 nucleotides are TGTGCCAGCAGTTTATCCTCTAGCGGGAGGGGCAATGAGCAGTTCTTC. The gene calls are TRBV27 and TRBJ2-1; 12 bases map to TRBD2. Germline values: CDR1 MNHEY, CDR2 SMNVEV (reference sequence). The CDR3 totals 16 residues. V lost 0 bases to trimming and J lost 6 bases; unmatched junction nucleotides: 3.

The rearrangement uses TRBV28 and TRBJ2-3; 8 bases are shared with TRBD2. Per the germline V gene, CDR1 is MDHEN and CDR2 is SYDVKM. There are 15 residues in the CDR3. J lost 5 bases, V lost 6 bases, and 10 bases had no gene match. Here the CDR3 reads CASRPPGLGVDTQYF. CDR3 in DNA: TGTGCCAGCAGGCCCCCGGGACTAGGGGTAGATACGCAGTATTTT.

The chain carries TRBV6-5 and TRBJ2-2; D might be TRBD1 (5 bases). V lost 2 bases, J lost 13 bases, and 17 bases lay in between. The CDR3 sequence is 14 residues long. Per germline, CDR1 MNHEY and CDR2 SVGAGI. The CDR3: CASSYDSGLGGLFF. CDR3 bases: TGTGCCAGCAGTTACGATTCAGGGCTGGGCGGGCTGTTTTTT.

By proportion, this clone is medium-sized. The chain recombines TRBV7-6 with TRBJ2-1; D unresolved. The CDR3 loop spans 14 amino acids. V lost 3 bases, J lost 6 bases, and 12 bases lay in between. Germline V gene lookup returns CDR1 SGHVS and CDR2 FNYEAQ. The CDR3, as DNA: TGTGCCAGCAGCTTTCCTATTTCCGCCAATGAGCAGTTCTTC. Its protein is CASSFPISANEQFF. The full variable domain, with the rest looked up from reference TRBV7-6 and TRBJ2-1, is GAGVSQSPRYKVTKRGQDVALRCDPISGHVSLYWYRQALGQGPEFLTYFNYEAQQDKSGLPNDRFSAERPEGSISTLTIQRTEQRDSAMYRCASSFPISANEQFFGPGTRLTVL.

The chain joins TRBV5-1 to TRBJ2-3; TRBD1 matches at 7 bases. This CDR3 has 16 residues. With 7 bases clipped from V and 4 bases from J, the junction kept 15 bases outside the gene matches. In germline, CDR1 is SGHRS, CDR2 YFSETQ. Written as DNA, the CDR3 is TGCGCCAGCCGAACCTACCCGGGACAGAAGGCAGATACGCAGTATTTT. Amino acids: CASRTYPGQKADTQYF.

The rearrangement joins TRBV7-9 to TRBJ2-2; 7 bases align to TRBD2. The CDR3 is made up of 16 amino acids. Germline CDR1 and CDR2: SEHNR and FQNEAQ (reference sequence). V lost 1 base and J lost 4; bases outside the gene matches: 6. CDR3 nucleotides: TGTGCCAGCAGCTTAGTACTAGCGAGATTCACCGGGGAGCTGTTTTTT. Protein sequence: CASSLVLARFTGELFF. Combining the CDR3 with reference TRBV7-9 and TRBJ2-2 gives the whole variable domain DTGVSQNPRHKITKRGQNVTFRCDPISEHNRLYWYRQTLGQGPEFLTYFQNEAQLEKSRLLSDRFSAERPKGSFSTLEIQRTEQGDSAMYLCASSLVLARFTGELFFGEGSRLTVL.

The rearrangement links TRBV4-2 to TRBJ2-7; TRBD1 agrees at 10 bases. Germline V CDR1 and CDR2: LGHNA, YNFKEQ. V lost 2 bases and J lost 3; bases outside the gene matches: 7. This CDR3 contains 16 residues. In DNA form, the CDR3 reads TGTGCCAGCAGCCAAATGGGGACAGGGGCATACTACGAGCAGTACTTC. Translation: CASSQMGTGAYYEQYF.

The CDR3 coding sequence is TGTGCCAGCAGTTACGGCCTCTACAATGAGCAGTTCTTC. Its protein is CASSYGLYNEQFF. V usage is TRBV6-6 and J usage is TRBJ2-1; D is unclear. Looked up from germline, CDR1 is MNHNY and CDR2 is SVGAGI (reference sequence). The ends were cut back, 2 bases at V and 3 bases at J, with 5 bases in the middle. This CDR3 spans 13 amino acids.

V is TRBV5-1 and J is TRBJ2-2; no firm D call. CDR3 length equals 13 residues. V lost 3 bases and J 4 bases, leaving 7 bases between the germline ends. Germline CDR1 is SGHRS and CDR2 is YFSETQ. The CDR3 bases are TGCGCCAGCAGCTCAGGTGGCACCGGGGAGCTGTTTTTT. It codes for CASSSGGTGELFF.

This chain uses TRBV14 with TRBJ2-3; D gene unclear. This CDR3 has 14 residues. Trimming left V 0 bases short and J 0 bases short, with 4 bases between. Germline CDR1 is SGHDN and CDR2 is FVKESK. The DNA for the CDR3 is TGTGCCAGCAGCCAAGAGGCAAGCACAGATACGCAGTATTTT. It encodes CASSQEASTDTQYF.

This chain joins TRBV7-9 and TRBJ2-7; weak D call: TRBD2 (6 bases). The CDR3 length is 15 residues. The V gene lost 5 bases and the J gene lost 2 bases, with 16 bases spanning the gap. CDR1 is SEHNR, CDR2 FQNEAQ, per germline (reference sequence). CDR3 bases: TGTGCCAGCAGCGGAGGGCCCTCTTTAGCCTACGAGCAGTACTTC. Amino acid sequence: CASSGGPSLAYEQYF.